This T cell receptor (beta chain) was sequenced during a study of T cell responses to AZD1222 COVID-19 vaccine. The repertoire was sequenced with immunoSEQ multiplex PCR; TCRdb's copy has only in-frame clones and lacks some. The sample holds over 130,000 clones, approximately 91% seen once. Concerning this clone itself: Its specificity is unknown.

J gave up 5 bases and V 5 bases, and 16 bases lay outside the gene matches. Germline V gives CDR1 SGHTA, CDR2 FQGNSA. The length of the CDR3 is 18 residues. Study observations and caveats: Females outnumbered males among donors, who were mostly white British; clonal diversity was possibly underestimated. It was only after the peak T cell response that any repertoires were sampled.

The sequence came from an adult in good health. The V gene is TRBV7-2, the J gene TRBJ1-1; 11 bases are a match to TRBD1. Sequencing used peripheral blood, obtained on day 0 of AZD1222 vaccination. The CDR3 is CASSPPWTGGLIYTEAFF. The CDR3 DNA reads TGTGCCAGCAGCCCCCCGTGGACAGGGGGCTTAATTTATACTGAAGCTTTCTTT.